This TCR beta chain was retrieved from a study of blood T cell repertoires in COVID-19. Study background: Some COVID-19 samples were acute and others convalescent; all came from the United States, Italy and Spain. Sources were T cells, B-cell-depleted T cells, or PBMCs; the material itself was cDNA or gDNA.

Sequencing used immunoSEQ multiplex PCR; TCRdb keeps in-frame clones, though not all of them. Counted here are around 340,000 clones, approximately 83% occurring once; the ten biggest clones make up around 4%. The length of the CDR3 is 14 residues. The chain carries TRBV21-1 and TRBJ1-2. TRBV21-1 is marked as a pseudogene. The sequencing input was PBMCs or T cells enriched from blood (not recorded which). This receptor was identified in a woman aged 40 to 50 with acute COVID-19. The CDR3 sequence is CARILSGTQDGYTF. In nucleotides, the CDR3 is TGTGCCAGGATCCTTTCCGGGACTCAAGATGGCTACACCTTC.